This is a list of T cell receptor beta chains from one sample in a study of blood T cell repertoires in COVID-19. Produced via immunoSEQ multiplex PCR; TCRdb's table is partial and in-frame only. The table shows 90,000 to 110,000 clones, with about four fifths occurring only once. The material sequenced was peripheral blood. The receptors derive from a woman between 70 and 85 years old with acute or convalescent COVID-19. Each CDR3 is given with its conserved first and last residue.

J,V,CDR3
TRBJ2-4,TRBV7-6,CASSPGQGGNIQYF
TRBJ2-1,TRBV7-9,CASSPGLHNEQFF
TRBJ2-2,TRBV6-4,CASSDSEGGAANTGELFF
TRBJ2-1,TRBV7-2,CASSLGVGYSYNEQFF
TRBJ2-2,TRBV4-3,CASSQGPGTGGTGELFF
TRBJ1-6,TRBV3-1/TRBV3-2,CASSLGQGYSPLHF
TRBJ1-4,TRBV21-1,CASRRQVTNEKLFF
TRBJ1-1,TRBV6-5,CATYQGANTEAFF
TRBJ2-1,TRBV7-3,CASSRRLGTGVHEQFF
TRBJ1-1,TRBV14,CASSLMAGDTEAFF
TRBJ1-6,TRBV25-1,CASSSYSSYNSPLHF
TRBJ2-7,TRBV9,CASSVEAVGGGPDYEQYF
TRBJ1-2,TRBV7-9,CASSPTGAANYGYTF
TRBJ1-4,TRBV4-3,CASSQDQRGQKLFF